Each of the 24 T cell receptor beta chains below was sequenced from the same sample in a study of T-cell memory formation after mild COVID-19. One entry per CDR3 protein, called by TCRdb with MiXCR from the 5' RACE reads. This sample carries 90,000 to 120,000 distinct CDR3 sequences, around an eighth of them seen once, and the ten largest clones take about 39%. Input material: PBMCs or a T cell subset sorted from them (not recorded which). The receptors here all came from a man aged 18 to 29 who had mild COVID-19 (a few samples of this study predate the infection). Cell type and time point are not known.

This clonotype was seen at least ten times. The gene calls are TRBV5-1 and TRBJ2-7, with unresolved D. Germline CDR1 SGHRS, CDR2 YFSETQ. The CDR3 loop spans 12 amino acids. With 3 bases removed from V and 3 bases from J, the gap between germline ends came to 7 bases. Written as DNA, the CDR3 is TGCGCCAGCAGCTCAAACGACTACGAGCAGTACTTC. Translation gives CASSSNDYEQYF.

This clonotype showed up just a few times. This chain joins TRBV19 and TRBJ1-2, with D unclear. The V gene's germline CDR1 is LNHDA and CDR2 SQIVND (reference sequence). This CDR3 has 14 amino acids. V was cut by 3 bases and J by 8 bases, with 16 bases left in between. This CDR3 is CASSIRPLTPGYTF. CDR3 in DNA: TGTGCCAGTAGTATCCGGCCGCTTACCCCGGGCTACACCTTC.

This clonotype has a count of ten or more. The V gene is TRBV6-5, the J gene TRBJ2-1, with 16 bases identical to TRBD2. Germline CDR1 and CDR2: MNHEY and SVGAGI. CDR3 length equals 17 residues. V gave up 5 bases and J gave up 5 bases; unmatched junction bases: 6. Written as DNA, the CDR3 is TGTGCCAGCAGTACGGGACTAGCGGGGGGGCCCCACAATGAGCAGTTCTTC. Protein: CASSTGLAGGPHNEQFF.

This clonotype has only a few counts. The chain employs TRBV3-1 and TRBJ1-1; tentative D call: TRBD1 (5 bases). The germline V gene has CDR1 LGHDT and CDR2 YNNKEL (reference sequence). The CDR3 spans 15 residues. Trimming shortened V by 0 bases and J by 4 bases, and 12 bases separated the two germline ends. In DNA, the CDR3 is TGTGCCAGCAGCCAAGACGTCGGGGGTGGCACTGAAGCTTTCTTT. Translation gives CASSQDVGGGTEAFF. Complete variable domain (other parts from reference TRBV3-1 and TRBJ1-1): DTAVSQTPKYLVTQMGNDKSIKCEQNLGHDTMYWYKQDSKKFLKIMFSYNNKELIINETVPNRFSPKSPDKAHLNLHINSLELGDSAVYFCASSQDVGGGTEAFFGQGTRLTVV.

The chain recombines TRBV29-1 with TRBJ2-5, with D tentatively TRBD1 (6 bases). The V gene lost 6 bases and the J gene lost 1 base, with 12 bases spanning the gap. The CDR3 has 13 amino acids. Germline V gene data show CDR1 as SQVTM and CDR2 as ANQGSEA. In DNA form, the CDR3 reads TGCAGCGTGGAACAGGGCCTCCAAGAGACCCAGTACTTC. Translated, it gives CSVEQGLQETQYF.

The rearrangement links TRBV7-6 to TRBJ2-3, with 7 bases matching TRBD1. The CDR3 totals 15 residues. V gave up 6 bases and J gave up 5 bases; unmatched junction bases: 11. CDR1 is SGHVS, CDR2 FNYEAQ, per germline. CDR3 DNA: TGTGCCAGCAGTTTTACAGGAGACAGGGAAGATACGCAGTATTTT. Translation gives CASSFTGDREDTQYF.

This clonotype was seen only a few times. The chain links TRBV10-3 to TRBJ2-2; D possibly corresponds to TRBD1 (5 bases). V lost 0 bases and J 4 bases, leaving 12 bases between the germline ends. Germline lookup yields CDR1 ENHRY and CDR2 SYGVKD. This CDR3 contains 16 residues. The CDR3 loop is CAISESWQGGTGELFF. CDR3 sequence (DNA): TGTGCCATCAGTGAGTCGTGGCAGGGCGGCACCGGGGAGCTGTTTTTT.

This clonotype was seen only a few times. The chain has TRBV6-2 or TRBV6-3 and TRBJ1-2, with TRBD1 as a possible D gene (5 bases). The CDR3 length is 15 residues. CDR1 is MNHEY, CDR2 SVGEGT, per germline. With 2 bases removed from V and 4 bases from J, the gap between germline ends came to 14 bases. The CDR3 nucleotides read TGTGCCAGCAGTTACCCCGGGACTGGGTTCTATGGCTACACCTTC. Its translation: CASSYPGTGFYGYTF.

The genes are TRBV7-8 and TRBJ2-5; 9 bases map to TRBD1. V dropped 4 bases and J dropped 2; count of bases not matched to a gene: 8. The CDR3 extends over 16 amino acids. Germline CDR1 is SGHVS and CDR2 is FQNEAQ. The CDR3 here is CASSSYPGQGQETQYF. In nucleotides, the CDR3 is TGTGCCAGCAGCTCCTACCCGGGACAGGGTCAAGAGACCCAGTACTTC.

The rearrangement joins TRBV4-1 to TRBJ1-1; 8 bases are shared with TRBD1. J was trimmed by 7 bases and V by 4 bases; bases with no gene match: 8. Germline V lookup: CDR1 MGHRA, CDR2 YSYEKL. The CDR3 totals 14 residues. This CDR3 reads CASSPRQGRSEAFF. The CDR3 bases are TGCGCCAGCAGCCCCAGACAGGGGAGGAGTGAAGCTTTCTTT.

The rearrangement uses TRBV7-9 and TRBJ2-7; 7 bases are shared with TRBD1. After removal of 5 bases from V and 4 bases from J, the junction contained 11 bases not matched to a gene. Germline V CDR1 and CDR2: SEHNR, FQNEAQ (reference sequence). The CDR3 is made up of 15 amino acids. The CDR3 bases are TGTGCCAGCAGCCCCTACGCCCCGACAGGGTACGAGCAGTACTTC. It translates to CASSPYAPTGYEQYF.

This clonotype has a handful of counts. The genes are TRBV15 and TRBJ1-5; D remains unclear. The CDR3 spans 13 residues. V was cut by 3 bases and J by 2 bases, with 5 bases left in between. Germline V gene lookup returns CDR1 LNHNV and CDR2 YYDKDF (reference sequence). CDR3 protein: CATSSKGNQPQHF. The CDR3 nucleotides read TGTGCCACCAGCAGTAAAGGCAATCAGCCCCAGCATTTT.

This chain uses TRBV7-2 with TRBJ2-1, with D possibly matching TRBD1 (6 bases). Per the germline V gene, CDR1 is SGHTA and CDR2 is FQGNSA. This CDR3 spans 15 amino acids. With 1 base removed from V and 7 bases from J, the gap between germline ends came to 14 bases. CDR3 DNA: TGTGCCAGCAGCTTAGGACCCCAGGGGCGGAATGAGCAGTTCTTC. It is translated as CASSLGPQGRNEQFF.

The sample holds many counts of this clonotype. In nucleotides, the CDR3 is TGTGCCACCGGCGGAGACAGGGAATATGAGCAGTTCTTC. Translating gives CATGGDREYEQFF. The rearrangement joins TRBV15 to TRBJ2-1, with 7 positions matching TRBD1. CDR1 is LNHNV, CDR2 YYDKDF, per germline (reference sequence). CDR3 length: 13 amino acids. After removal of 8 bases from V and 8 bases from J, the junction contained 9 bases not matched to a gene. Full variable domain (missing parts from reference TRBV15 and TRBJ2-1): DAMVIQNPRYQVTQFGKPVTLSCSQTLNHNVMYWYQQKSSQAPKLLFHYYDKDFNNEADTPDNFQSRRPNTSFCFLDIRSPGLGDTAMYLCATGGDREYEQFFGPGTRLTVL.

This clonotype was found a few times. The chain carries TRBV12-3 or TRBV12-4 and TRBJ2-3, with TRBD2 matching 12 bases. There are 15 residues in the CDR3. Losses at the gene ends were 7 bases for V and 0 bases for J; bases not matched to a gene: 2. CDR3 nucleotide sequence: TGTGCCAGCACTAGCGGGGGGGTTAGCACAGATACGCAGTATTTT. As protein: CASTSGGVSTDTQYF.

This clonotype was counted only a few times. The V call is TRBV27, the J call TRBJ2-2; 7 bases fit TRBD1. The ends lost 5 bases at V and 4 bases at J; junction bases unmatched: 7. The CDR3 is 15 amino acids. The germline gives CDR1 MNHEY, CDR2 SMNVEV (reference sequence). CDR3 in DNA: TGTGCCAGCAGTCGACGACAGGGCCCCACCGGGGAGCTGTTTTTT. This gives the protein CASSRRQGPTGELFF.

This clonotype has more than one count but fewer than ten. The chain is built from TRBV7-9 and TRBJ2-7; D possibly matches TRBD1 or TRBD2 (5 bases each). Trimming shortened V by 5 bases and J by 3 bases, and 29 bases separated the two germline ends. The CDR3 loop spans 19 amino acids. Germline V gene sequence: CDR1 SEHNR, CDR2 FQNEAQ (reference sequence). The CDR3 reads CASSTQGGGQPDSFYEQYF. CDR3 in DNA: TGTGCCAGCAGCACCCAGGGCGGAGGACAACCTGACTCCTTCTACGAGCAGTACTTC.

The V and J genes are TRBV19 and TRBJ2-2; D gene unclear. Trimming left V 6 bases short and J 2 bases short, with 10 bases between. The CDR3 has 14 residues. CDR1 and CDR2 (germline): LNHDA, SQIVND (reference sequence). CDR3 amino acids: CASSFTENTGELFF. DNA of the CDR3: TGTGCCAGTAGCTTTACAGAAAACACCGGGGAGCTGTTTTTT.

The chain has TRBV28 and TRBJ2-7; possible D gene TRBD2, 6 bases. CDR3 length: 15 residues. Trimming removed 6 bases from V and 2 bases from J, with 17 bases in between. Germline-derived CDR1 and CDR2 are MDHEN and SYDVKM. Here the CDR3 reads CASRPRGGVTYEQYV. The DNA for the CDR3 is TGTGCCAGCAGACCCCGAGGAGGGGTTACCTACGAGCAGTACGTC.

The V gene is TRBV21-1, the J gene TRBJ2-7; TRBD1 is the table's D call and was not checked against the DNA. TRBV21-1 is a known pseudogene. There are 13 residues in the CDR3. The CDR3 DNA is TGTGCCAGCAGCAAACAGGGGAGCTACGAGCAGTACTTC. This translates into CASSKQGSYEQYF.

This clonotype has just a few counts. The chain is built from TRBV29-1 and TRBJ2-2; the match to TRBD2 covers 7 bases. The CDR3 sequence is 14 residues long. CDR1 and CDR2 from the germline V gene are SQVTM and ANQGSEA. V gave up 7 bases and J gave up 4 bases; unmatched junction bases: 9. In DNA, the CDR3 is TGCAGCGCCCGACTAGCCGAACGCACCGGGGAGCTGTTTTTT. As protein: CSARLAERTGELFF.

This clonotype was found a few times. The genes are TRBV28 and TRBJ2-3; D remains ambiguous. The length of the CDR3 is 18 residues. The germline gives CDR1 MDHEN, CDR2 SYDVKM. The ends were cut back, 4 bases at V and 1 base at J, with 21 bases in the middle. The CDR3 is CASSSRFLTSGRTDTQYF. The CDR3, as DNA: TGTGCCAGCAGTTCACGATTTCTCACCTCTGGGCGCACAGATACGCAGTATTTT.

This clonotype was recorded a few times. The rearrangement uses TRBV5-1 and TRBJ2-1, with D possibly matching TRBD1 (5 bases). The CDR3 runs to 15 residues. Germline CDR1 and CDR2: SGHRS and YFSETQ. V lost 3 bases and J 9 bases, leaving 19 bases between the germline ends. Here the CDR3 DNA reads TGCGCCAGCAGCTCGCCACAGGAGAATCGTATTGAGCAGTTCTTC. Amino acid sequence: CASSSPQENRIEQFF. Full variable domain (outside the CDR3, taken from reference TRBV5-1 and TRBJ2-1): KAGVTQTPRYLIKTRGQQVTLSCSPISGHRSVSWYQQTPGQGLQFLFEYFSETQRNKGNFPGRFSGRQFSNSRSEMNVSTLELGDSALYLCASSSPQENRIEQFFGPGTRLTVL.

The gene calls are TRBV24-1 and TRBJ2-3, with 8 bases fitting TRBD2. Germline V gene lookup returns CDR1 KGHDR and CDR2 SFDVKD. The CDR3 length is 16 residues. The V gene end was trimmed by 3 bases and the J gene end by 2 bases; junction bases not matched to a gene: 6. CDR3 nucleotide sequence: TGTGCCACCAGTGATAATAGGCGGGGGGACACAGATACGCAGTATTTT. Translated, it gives CATSDNRRGDTDTQYF.